This T cell receptor (beta chain) was recovered during a study of T cell changes during pregnancy in multiple sclerosis. Libraries were prepared by immunoSEQ multiplex PCR; TCRdb keeps only in-frame clonotypes and omits some of them. This sample has some 71,000 clones, with about 91% found just once. This TCR came from a female donor in good health, enrolled as a control in a pregnancy study. This specimen consisted of CD4+ T cells from peripheral blood mononuclear cells, obtained in the third trimester of pregnancy.

The CDR3 nucleotides read TGTGCCAGTAGTATCGACACGGAATATGGCTACACCTTC. This gives the protein CASSIDTEYGYTF. This chain joins TRBV19 and TRBJ1-2; D is unresolved. The CDR3 runs to 13 residues. Trimming removed 3 bases at V and 5 bases at J, with 10 bases between. Looked up from germline, CDR1 is LNHDA and CDR2 is SQIVND (reference sequence). The full variable domain, with the rest looked up from reference TRBV19 and TRBJ1-2, is DGGITQSPKYLFRKEGQNVTLSCEQNLNHDAMYWYRQDPGQGLRLIYYSQIVNDFQKGDIAEGYSVSREKKESFPLTVTSAQKNPTAFYLCASSIDTEYGYTFGSGTRLTVV.